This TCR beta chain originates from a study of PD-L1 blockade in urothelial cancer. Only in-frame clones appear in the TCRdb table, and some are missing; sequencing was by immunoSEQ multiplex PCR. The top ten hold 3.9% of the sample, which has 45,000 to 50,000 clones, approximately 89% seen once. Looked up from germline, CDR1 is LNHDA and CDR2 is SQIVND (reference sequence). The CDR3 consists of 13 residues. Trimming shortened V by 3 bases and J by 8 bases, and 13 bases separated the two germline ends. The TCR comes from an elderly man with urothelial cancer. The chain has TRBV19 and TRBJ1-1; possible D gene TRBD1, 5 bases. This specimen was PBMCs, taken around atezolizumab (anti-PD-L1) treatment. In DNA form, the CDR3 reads TGTGCCAGTAGTATCAGCTTGAGGACAGAAGCTTTCTTT. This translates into CASSISLRTEAFF. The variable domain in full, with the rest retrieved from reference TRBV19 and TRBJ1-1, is DGGITQSPKYLFRKEGQNVTLSCEQNLNHDAMYWYRQDPGQGLRLIYYSQIVNDFQKGDIAEGYSVSREKKESFPLTVTSAQKNPTAFYLCASSISLRTEAFFGQGTRLTVV.